These 28 T cell receptor beta chains originate from one sample sequenced in a study of human T cells and chemical hapten exposure. TCRdb reanalysed the RACE reads using MiXCR and keeps one entry per CDR3 protein. The sample contains a few hundred thousand distinct CDR3 sequences, nearly 5% of which appear only once. Time point in this sample: patch test 1, 2 weeks after DPC sensitization. As to treatment: therapeutic diphenylcyclopropenone sensitization with weekly scalp DPC. This sample comprised whole blood, obtained in connection with sensitization to the hapten diphenylcyclopropenone (DPC). The receptors originated from a woman aged 45 to 65 with alopecia areata. Some clones in this sample may be carry-over from other donors' samples.

A word on this clonotype: A much larger clone is a single base away; this may be a read error. This chain connects TRBV20-1 to TRBJ2-3, with unresolved D. Trimming stripped 7 bases from V and 2 bases from J, with 13 bases between. Germline CDR1 is DFQATT and CDR2 is SNEGSKA (reference sequence). This CDR3 comprises 13 residues. This CDR3 reads CSGTQGYTDTQYF. For the CDR3, the DNA is TGCAGTGGTACACAAGGGTACACAGATACGCAGTATTTT.

This clonotype was observed many times. The chain is built from TRBV28 and TRBJ2-3; TRBD2 aligns across 8 bases. Germline loops: CDR1 MDHEN, CDR2 SYDVKM. CDR3 length: 14 residues. The V segment lost 3 bases and the J segment 4 bases; nucleotides outside the gene matches: 3. The CDR3 bases are TGTGCCAGCAGTTTGGACGGGAGGGCAGATACGCAGTATTTT. This sequence encodes CASSLDGRADTQYF. The full variable domain, in which reference TRBV28 and TRBJ2-3 provide the parts outside the CDR3, is DVKVTQSSRYLVKRTGEKVFLECVQDMDHENMFWYRQDPGLGLRLIYFSYDVKMKEKGDIPEGYSVSREKKERFSLILESASTNQTSMYLCASSLDGRADTQYFGPGTRLTVL.

This clonotype was detected many times. The genes are TRBV15 and TRBJ1-1; D is undetermined. This CDR3 is 12 amino acids long. Germline values: CDR1 LNHNV, CDR2 YYDKDF (reference sequence). V lost 8 bases and J 7 bases, leaving 14 bases between the germline ends. This CDR3 reads CATAGGVGEAFF. CDR3 coding DNA: TGTGCCACCGCTGGTGGGGTTGGTGAAGCTTTCTTT.

This clonotype has at least ten counts. V usage is TRBV12-3 or TRBV12-4 and J usage is TRBJ2-7, with D possibly being TRBD1 or TRBD2 (6 bases each). V lost 7 bases and J lost 0, with 16 bases in between. The CDR3 is 15 amino acids. The CDR3 DNA sequence: TGTGCCAGCACCCTTGGGGGGCCTCGCTCCTACGAGCAGTACTTC. Encoded protein: CASTLGGPRSYEQYF.

This clonotype was picked up a small number of times. The chain joins TRBV20-1 to TRBJ2-7; D might be TRBD2 (6 bases). Germline loops: CDR1 DFQATT, CDR2 SNEGSKA (reference sequence). V lost 3 bases to trimming and J lost 3 bases, with 18 bases between them. This CDR3 contains 15 residues. The CDR3 region is CSARGGAPTFYEQYF. CDR3 in DNA: TGCAGTGCTAGGGGGGGAGCCCCCACCTTCTACGAGCAGTACTTC.

This clonotype was observed many times. This rearrangement joins TRBV20-1 to TRBJ1-1; maybe TRBD1 (5 bases). With 3 bases removed from V and 3 bases from J, the gap between germline ends came to 8 bases. The germline V gene has CDR1 DFQATT and CDR2 SNEGSKA (reference sequence). The CDR3 covers 12 residues. CDR3 residues: CSASKGYTEAFF. CDR3 DNA sequence: TGCAGTGCTAGTAAGGGGTACACTGAAGCTTTCTTT.

This chain connects TRBV29-1 to TRBJ1-1; D might be TRBD1 (5 bases). Germline CDR1 is SQVTM and CDR2 is ANQGSEA. The CDR3 totals 15 residues. V was pared by 5 bases and J by 4 bases, with 20 bases between. The CDR3: CSVRFGAVSGTEAFF. The CDR3 nucleotides are TGCAGCGTTCGTTTCGGGGCGGTTTCAGGCACTGAAGCTTTCTTT.

This clonotype was detected ten times or more. This sequence joins TRBV10-2 and TRBJ1-4; D unclear. CDR3 length: 16 amino acids. V lost 2 bases, J lost 0 bases, and 10 bases lay in between. Germline V gene sequence: CDR1 WSHSY, CDR2 SAAADI. The CDR3 loop reads CASSEAVGATNEKLFF. The CDR3 DNA sequence: TGCGCCAGCAGTGAGGCGGTGGGAGCAACTAATGAAAAACTGTTTTTT.

The V call is TRBV18, the J call TRBJ2-7; a weak D match, TRBD1 (7 bases). With 5 bases removed from V and 3 bases from J, the gap between germline ends came to 14 bases. Germline loops: CDR1 KGHSH, CDR2 LQKENI. This CDR3 has 14 residues. The CDR3 DNA follows: TGTGCCAGCTCATTTCAGGGGGGCGGCTACGAGCAGTACTTC. It is translated as CASSFQGGGYEQYF. Using reference TRBV18 and TRBJ2-7 for the parts outside the CDR3, the full variable domain is NAGVMQNPRHLVRRRGQEARLRCSPMKGHSHVYWYRQLPEEGLKFMVYLQKENIIDESGMPKERFSAEFPKEGPSILRIQQVVRGDSAAYFCASSFQGGGYEQYFGPGTRLTVT.

This clonotype was seen ten or more times. Here the CDR3 reads CASSGRLGQPQHF. Written as DNA, the CDR3 is TGTGCCAGCAGCGGTAGATTGGGACAGCCCCAGCATTTT. The chain combines TRBV2 with TRBJ1-5; D not certain. The CDR3 covers 13 residues. V lost 6 bases and J lost 7, with 13 bases in between. Looked up from germline, CDR1 is SNHLY and CDR2 is FYNNEI. Using reference TRBV2 and TRBJ1-5 for the parts outside the CDR3, the full variable domain is EPEVTQTPSHQVTQMGQEVILRCVPISNHLYFYWYRQILGQKVEFLVSFYNNEISEKSEIFDDQFSVERPDGSNFTLKIRSTKLEDSAMYFCASSGRLGQPQHFGDGTRLSIL.

The chain employs TRBV12-3 or TRBV12-4 and TRBJ1-3; maybe TRBD1 (5 bases). V gave up 6 bases and J gave up 0 bases, with 12 bases separating them. The CDR3 has 15 amino acids. The CDR3 region is CASSFDRSSGNTIYF. Written as DNA, the CDR3 is TGTGCCAGCAGCTTCGACAGAAGCTCTGGAAACACCATATATTTT.

Turning to this clonotype: This sequence may be a read error, since a much larger clone differs from it by one base. The J gene is TRBJ1-1, the V gene TRBV7-9, with D unresolved. From germline, CDR1 is SEHNR and CDR2 FQNEAQ (reference sequence). Trimming pared 7 bases from V and 4 bases from J, leaving 16 bases between. This CDR3 has 14 amino acids. CDR3 in amino acids: CASTLVGVSTEAFF. The CDR3 region has the DNA TGTGCCAGCACCCTGGTCGGGGTATCCACTGAAGCTTTCTTT.

This clonotype occurred many times. The chain has TRBV29-1 and TRBJ2-3; tentatively, D is TRBD1 (6 bases). From germline, CDR1 is SQVTM and CDR2 ANQGSEA. There are 13 residues in the CDR3. V was shortened by 4 bases and J by 2 bases, with 10 bases between the two germline ends. CDR3 in DNA: TGCAGCGTTGGGGGGCTTACCACAGATACGCAGTATTTT. Its protein is CSVGGLTTDTQYF.

At least ten counts were recorded for this clonotype. The CDR3 region is CASTGTLNTEAFF. CDR3 bases: TGTGCCAGCACCGGGACATTGAACACTGAAGCTTTCTTT. The chain joins TRBV11-2 to TRBJ1-1, with D possibly matching TRBD1 (6 bases). The CDR3 covers 13 residues. Germline-derived CDR1 and CDR2 are SGHAT and FQNNGV. The germline V and J ends were trimmed by 7 bases and 0 bases, with 9 bases remaining between them.

In this sample, this clonotype turned up many times. J is TRBJ2-3 and V is TRBV7-6, with D tentatively TRBD2 (6 bases). This CDR3 spans 14 amino acids. Trimming left V 2 bases short and J 5 bases short, with 11 bases between. Per germline, CDR1 SGHVS and CDR2 FNYEAQ. CDR3: CASSLPGRIDTQYF. CDR3 in DNA: TGTGCCAGCAGCTTACCGGGGAGGATAGATACGCAGTATTTT. The variable domain in full, completed from reference TRBV7-6 and TRBJ2-3, reads GAGVSQSPRYKVTKRGQDVALRCDPISGHVSLYWYRQALGQGPEFLTYFNYEAQQDKSGLPNDRFSAERPEGSISTLTIQRTEQRDSAMYRCASSLPGRIDTQYFGPGTRLTVL.

The CDR3 DNA follows: TGCAGTGCTCGGGGTGAACATAGCTCCTACGAGCAGTACTTC. It codes for CSARGEHSSYEQYF. V gene TRBV20-1 combines with J gene TRBJ2-7; D perhaps matches TRBD2 (5 bases). The CDR3 extends over 14 amino acids. Germline CDR1 is DFQATT and CDR2 is SNEGSKA (reference sequence). Trimming left V 5 bases short and J 0 bases short, with 14 bases between.

Ten or more counts support this clonotype. The chain employs TRBV6-5 and TRBJ1-1; D gene ambiguous. V gave up 0 bases and J gave up 1 base, with 6 bases separating them. Looked up from germline, CDR1 is MNHEY and CDR2 is SVGAGI. The CDR3 sequence is 14 residues long. The CDR3 protein is CASSYSTWNTEAFF. The CDR3 DNA is TGTGCCAGCAGTTACTCGACGTGGAACACTGAAGCTTTCTTT.

This clonotype was detected many times. The rearrangement joins TRBV2 to TRBJ1-2; weak D call: TRBD1 (5 bases). The V gene lost 2 bases and the J gene lost 4 bases, with 11 bases spanning the gap. This CDR3 comprises 14 residues. Germline V lookup: CDR1 SNHLY, CDR2 FYNNEI. CDR3 nucleotide sequence: TGTGCCAGCAGTGAAAAAGGGGACGCCTATGGCTACACCTTC. Protein sequence: CASSEKGDAYGYTF.

There are a few counts of this clonotype. V and J are TRBV9 and TRBJ2-3; D call uncertain. CDR3 length: 15 residues. V was pared by 0 bases and J by 2 bases, with 10 bases between. Germline CDR1 is SGDLS and CDR2 is YYNGEE. The CDR3 DNA reads TGTGCCAGCAGCGTAGGTGGTTCTACCACAGATACGCAGTATTTT. Protein product: CASSVGGSTTDTQYF.

This clonotype was counted only a few times. The chain is built from TRBV30 and TRBJ1-2, with D possibly TRBD1 on 5 matching bases. The CDR3 loop spans 14 amino acids. Trimming stripped 0 bases from V and 8 bases from J, with 16 bases between. The germline gives CDR1 GTSNPN, CDR2 SVGIG (reference sequence). This chain's CDR3 is CAWSVLWGKGGYTF. In nucleotides, the CDR3 is TGTGCCTGGAGTGTACTTTGGGGGAAGGGAGGCTACACCTTC.

This clonotype was recorded at least ten times. The CDR3 region has the DNA TGTGCCAGCAGTTATTCGTGGCAAACTTATAGCAATCAGCCCCAGCATTTT. Translation: CASSYSWQTYSNQPQHF. The chain joins TRBV6-2 or TRBV6-3 to TRBJ1-5; unclear D gene. Trimming cost V 3 bases and J 0 bases, with 15 bases left between them. The CDR3 length is 17 residues. Germline CDR1 reads MNHEY; CDR2 reads SVGEGT.

This clonotype showed up just a few times. The chain combines TRBV5-6 with TRBJ2-5; D call uncertain. CDR3 length: 14 residues. Looked up from germline, CDR1 is SGHDT and CDR2 is YYEEEE. Trimming stripped 0 bases from V and 6 bases from J, with 12 bases between. For the CDR3, the DNA is TGTGCCAGCAGCTTGGACAGTTGGGGAAAGACCCAGTACTTC. It translates to CASSLDSWGKTQYF.

This sequence joins TRBV7-9 and TRBJ1-5; weak D call: TRBD1 (6 bases). This CDR3 is 14 amino acids long. Trimming took 5 bases from V and 6 from J, leaving 14 bases between them. Germline V lookup: CDR1 SEHNR, CDR2 FQNEAQ (reference sequence). CDR3 nucleotide sequence: TGTGCCAGCAGCCCCGGGACATTAGGTCAGCCCCAGCATTTT. Its translation: CASSPGTLGQPQHF.

This clonotype has a count of ten or more. This rearrangement joins TRBV3-1 to TRBJ1-1; D call uncertain. V lost 1 base to trimming and J lost 1 base, with 7 bases between them. The germline CDR1 and CDR2 sequences are LGHDT and YNNKEL (reference sequence). There are 14 residues in the CDR3. The CDR3 spells CASSQVMTNTEAFF. The CDR3 DNA follows: TGTGCCAGCAGCCAAGTTATGACGAACACTGAAGCTTTCTTT.

The rearrangement links TRBV15 to TRBJ2-1; D gene unclear. Trimming removed 8 bases from V and 16 bases from J, with 18 bases in between. The CDR3 loop spans 11 amino acids. Germline assignment: CDR1 LNHNV and CDR2 YYDKDF (reference sequence). CDR3 bases: TGTGCCACCTCTGTGGGCTCCGCCTCATTCTTC. Translation gives CATSVGSASFF.

This clonotype appeared many times. The chain combines TRBV29-1 with TRBJ1-1; D gene ambiguous. The germline V gene has CDR1 SQVTM and CDR2 ANQGSEA. V was pared by 1 base and J by 4 bases, with 13 bases between. CDR3 length: 14 residues. CDR3 loop: CSVEGMGRSTEAFF. CDR3 nucleotide sequence: TGCAGCGTTGAAGGCATGGGGAGGAGCACTGAAGCTTTCTTT.

This clonotype appeared many times. The J gene is TRBJ1-2, the V gene TRBV12-3 or TRBV12-4; 7 bases map to TRBD1. The CDR3 has 12 residues. Trimming took 8 bases from V and 5 from J; bases not matched to a gene: 5. CDR3 in DNA: TGTGCCAGCGGGGACAGAGGATATGGCTACACCTTC. Protein sequence: CASGDRGYGYTF.

The CDR3 reads CASRGAQEKLFF. The DNA of the CDR3 is TGTGCCAGCAGGGGGGCTCAGGAAAAACTGTTTTTT. The chain joins TRBV27 to TRBJ1-4, with TRBD1 as a possible D gene (6 bases). The CDR3 is 12 amino acids. In germline, CDR1 is MNHEY, CDR2 SMNVEV (reference sequence). Trimming removed 6 bases at V and 8 bases at J, with 10 bases between.